These T cell receptor beta chains were read from a single sample in a study of regulatory T cells in long-lasting Graves disease. From the multiplex PCR reads, TCRdb called clonotypes with MiXCR, one entry per CDR3 protein. In the table there are a few hundred thousand distinct CDR3 sequences, around 24% of which are singletons. Sequenced material: peripheral blood mononuclear cells (PBMCs), taken when the disease was refractory, from a patient treated with antithyroid drugs. All receptors derive from a female donor with Graves disease. Each CDR3 is given with its conserved first and last residue. Fields, in order: CDR3 DNA, CDR3 protein, V gene, clone size, D gene, J gene. The D gene is left open where the match is weak. Only part of the rows carry a size: once, few, many, or a class if the clone is expanded.

CDR3 DNA: TGTGCCTGGAGTGTATCTGGGGGATCGGGTCAGCCCCAGCATTTT; CDR3 protein: CAWSVSGGSGQPQHF; V gene: TRBV30; clone size: few; D gene: .; J gene: TRBJ1-5
CDR3 DNA: TGTGCCAGCGACCGGGGGGAGCTAGGGGAGCTGTTTTTT; CDR3 protein: CASDRGELGELFF; V gene: TRBV6-2/TRBV6-3; clone size: .; D gene: TRBD2; J gene: TRBJ2-2
CDR3 DNA: TGTGCCTGGAGGGAGACAGAACTGAGCTATGGCTACACCTTC; CDR3 protein: CAWRETELSYGYTF; V gene: TRBV30; clone size: .; D gene: .; J gene: TRBJ1-2
CDR3 DNA: TGTGCCAGCAGCGCAGGACTAGCGGGAAAGGAGACCCAGTACTTC; CDR3 protein: CASSAGLAGKETQYF; V gene: TRBV7-2; clone size: .; D gene: TRBD2; J gene: TRBJ2-5
CDR3 DNA: TGCAGTGCTAGAGGGGCGGGAGGCCCCTACGAGCAGTACTTC; CDR3 protein: CSARGAGGPYEQYF; V gene: TRBV20-1; clone size: many; D gene: TRBD2; J gene: TRBJ2-7
CDR3 DNA: TGCAGTGCACCTTCTCCCGGGCAGCACTATGGCTACACCTTC; CDR3 protein: CSAPSPGQHYGYTF; V gene: TRBV20-1; clone size: few; D gene: .; J gene: TRBJ1-2
CDR3 DNA: TGTGCCAGCAGCGTAGGTCCAGGACTCTACGAGCAGTACTTC; CDR3 protein: CASSVGPGLYEQYF; V gene: TRBV9; clone size: few; D gene: .; J gene: TRBJ2-7
CDR3 DNA: TGTGCCAGCAGACCTGCTAGCACAGATACGCAGTATTTT; CDR3 protein: CASRPASTDTQYF; V gene: TRBV9; clone size: few; D gene: .; J gene: TRBJ2-3
CDR3 DNA: TGTGCCATCAGTGAGACAGGACTAACCTACGAGCAGTACTTC; CDR3 protein: CAISETGLTYEQYF; V gene: TRBV10-3; clone size: .; D gene: .; J gene: TRBJ2-7
CDR3 DNA: TGTGCCAGCAGTGTAGGAGGGGGGGTACGTTCACCCCTCCACTTT; CDR3 protein: CASSVGGGVRSPLHF; V gene: TRBV27; clone size: few; D gene: .; J gene: TRBJ1-6
CDR3 DNA: TGCAGTGCTACCACCCTTGGACAGGGGGCATTTAACACTGAAGCTTTCTTT; CDR3 protein: CSATTLGQGAFNTEAFF; V gene: TRBV20-1; clone size: .; D gene: TRBD1; J gene: TRBJ1-1
CDR3 DNA: TGTGCCAGCAGCGTAGACAGCTCCCATAATTCACCCCTCCACTTT; CDR3 protein: CASSVDSSHNSPLHF; V gene: TRBV9; clone size: .; D gene: .; J gene: TRBJ1-6
CDR3 DNA: TGTGCCAGCAGCCAAGATATGGGACTAGCGGGAGAGGGGGTAGAGACCCAGTACTTC; CDR3 protein: CASSQDMGLAGEGVETQYF; V gene: TRBV3-1; clone size: few; D gene: TRBD2; J gene: TRBJ2-5
CDR3 DNA: TGCGCCAGCAGCGTGAACCGGGGACGTGGCTACACCTTC; CDR3 protein: CASSVNRGRGYTF; V gene: TRBV5-1; clone size: .; D gene: .; J gene: TRBJ1-2
CDR3 DNA: TGTGCCAGCAGCAGCGACAGCACAGATACGCAGTATTTT; CDR3 protein: CASSSDSTDTQYF; V gene: TRBV5-5; clone size: few; D gene: .; J gene: TRBJ2-3
CDR3 DNA: TGTGCCAGCAGTAACCAACCCGGGACAGGTAGCAACGAGCAGTACTTC; CDR3 protein: CASSNQPGTGSNEQYF; V gene: TRBV25-1; clone size: few; D gene: TRBD1; J gene: TRBJ2-7
CDR3 DNA: TGTGCCAGCAGTTACCACATCAGATCCGATGCCTTGGAGCAGTTCTTC; CDR3 protein: CASSYHIRSDALEQFF; V gene: TRBV6-5; clone size: .; D gene: .; J gene: TRBJ2-1
CDR3 DNA: TGTGCCAGCAGCTTAGTCCCGACAGGGTTCTATGGCTACACCTTC; CDR3 protein: CASSLVPTGFYGYTF; V gene: TRBV7-9; clone size: .; D gene: TRBD1; J gene: TRBJ1-2
CDR3 DNA: TGTGCCAGCATCCCCGGGGGGACATTTAACACTGAAGCTTTCTTT; CDR3 protein: CASIPGGTFNTEAFF; V gene: TRBV28; clone size: many; D gene: .; J gene: TRBJ1-1
CDR3 DNA: TGTGCCAGCAGTGGAGGGGGGGCTGGAGATACGCAGTATTTT; CDR3 protein: CASSGGGAGDTQYF; V gene: TRBV6-1; clone size: .; D gene: .; J gene: TRBJ2-3
CDR3 DNA: TGTGCCAGCAGTTACACCGGGACAGGGGAAGCTTTCTTT; CDR3 protein: CASSYTGTGEAFF; V gene: TRBV6-9; clone size: .; D gene: TRBD1; J gene: TRBJ1-1
CDR3 DNA: TGCGCCAGCAGCTTGGATGTCGGGGTGAACGCTGAAGCTTTCTTT; CDR3 protein: CASSLDVGVNAEAFF; V gene: TRBV5-1; clone size: many; D gene: .; J gene: TRBJ1-1
CDR3 DNA: TGTGCCAGCTCACCAGCGAAGAGGGGGTGGAACACTGAAGCTTTCTTT; CDR3 protein: CASSPAKRGWNTEAFF; V gene: TRBV18; clone size: .; D gene: .; J gene: TRBJ1-1
CDR3 DNA: TGTGCCAGCAGTTTGCGGCCGGGAGTCCAAGCCTACGAGCAGTACTTC; CDR3 protein: CASSLRPGVQAYEQYF; V gene: TRBV27; clone size: many; D gene: .; J gene: TRBJ2-7
CDR3 DNA: TGCAGTGCCCCGCCACAGGGTACCACTGAAGCTTTCTTT; CDR3 protein: CSAPPQGTTEAFF; V gene: TRBV20-1; clone size: many; D gene: .; J gene: TRBJ1-1
CDR3 DNA: TGTGCCAGCACCTCCGGGCCGGCGAACACTGAAGCTTTCTTT; CDR3 protein: CASTSGPANTEAFF; V gene: TRBV6-1; clone size: many; D gene: .; J gene: TRBJ1-1
CDR3 DNA: TGCAGTGTCATTGGACAGAACAATCAGCCCCAGCATTTT; CDR3 protein: CSVIGQNNQPQHF; V gene: TRBV20-1; clone size: .; D gene: .; J gene: TRBJ1-5
CDR3 DNA: TGTGCCAGCAGGGGGACAGGGGTAATGTATGGCTACACCTTC; CDR3 protein: CASRGTGVMYGYTF; V gene: TRBV2; clone size: many; D gene: TRBD1; J gene: TRBJ1-2
CDR3 DNA: TGTGCCAGCAGTGAGGGGGCCTATGGCTACACCTTC; CDR3 protein: CASSEGAYGYTF; V gene: TRBV6-1; clone size: many; D gene: .; J gene: TRBJ1-2
CDR3 DNA: TGTGCCATCAGGTGGCAGGGGGCCGACGAGCAGTACTTC; CDR3 protein: CAIRWQGADEQYF; V gene: TRBV10-3; clone size: .; D gene: TRBD1; J gene: TRBJ2-7
CDR3 DNA: TGCGCCAGCAGCTTGATGGGCGATTCTAACTATGGCTACACCTTC; CDR3 protein: CASSLMGDSNYGYTF; V gene: TRBV5-1; clone size: many; D gene: .; J gene: TRBJ1-2
CDR3 DNA: TGCAGCGCCGGGAGCGGGTTCTCCTACGAGCAGTACTTC; CDR3 protein: CSAGSGFSYEQYF; V gene: TRBV29-1; clone size: .; D gene: .; J gene: TRBJ2-7
CDR3 DNA: TGTGCCAGCGTAGACAGGGGGAAATCCTACGAGCAGTACTTC; CDR3 protein: CASVDRGKSYEQYF; V gene: TRBV28; clone size: many; D gene: TRBD1; J gene: TRBJ2-7
CDR3 DNA: TGTGCCAGCACCCAAGGGGGGGGGGGTTTGAACACTGAAGCTTTCTTT; CDR3 protein: CASTQGGGGLNTEAFF; V gene: TRBV2; clone size: few; D gene: .; J gene: TRBJ1-1
CDR3 DNA: TGCGCCAGCAGCTGGAAGGACAGGGGCCCTGAAGCTTTCTTT; CDR3 protein: CASSWKDRGPEAFF; V gene: TRBV5-1; clone size: .; D gene: TRBD1; J gene: TRBJ1-1